The clone carrying this T cell receptor beta chain was picked up a small number of times. TCRdb re-called the 5' RACE reads through MiXCR, storing one row per CDR3 protein. The sample lists hundreds of thousands of distinct CDR3 sequences, roughly 12% occurring once. This CDR3 has 14 residues. CDR1 is SGHAT and CDR2 is FQNNGV in the germline V gene. V was clipped by 6 bases and J by 6 bases; unmatched bases: 6. This specimen belongs to a study of T cells after yellow fever vaccination. Overall study context: When fractions had low cell numbers, they were prepared with SMART-Seq v4 Ultra Low Input.

The sample in question was PBMCs, obtained on the day of the yellow fever booster vaccination. This receptor was obtained from a young man who received the YFV17D yellow fever vaccine. J is TRBJ2-1 and V is TRBV11-2, with 9 nucleotides matching TRBD2. The CDR3 region has the DNA TGTGCCAGCAGTCTAGCGGGATGGGGCAATGAGCAGTTCTTC. This translates into CASSLAGWGNEQFF.